This T cell receptor beta chain was observed in a study of blood T cells in healthy people across ages. A second roughly 6 to 11 cycle PCR used barcoded and J-beta primers. TCRdb passed the 5' RACE reads through MiXCR, listing each CDR3 protein once. The table lists hundreds of thousands of distinct CDR3 sequences, approximately 52% of them singletons. Trimming took 3 bases from V and 13 from J; bases not matched to a gene: 17. This CDR3 has 15 residues. Per germline, CDR1 DFQATT and CDR2 SNEGSKA (reference sequence). This TCR was recovered from a woman aged 80 or over in good health. The V and J genes are TRBV20-1 and TRBJ2-4; 8 bases agree with TRBD2. Sequencing was done on a sample of blood. The CDR3 region has the DNA TGCAGTGCTAGGGGACTAACGGGAGGGCCGAGAGAGCAGTACTTC. It yields the protein CSARGLTGGPREQYF.